This T cell receptor beta chain emerged from a study of beta chain features in type 1 diabetes. Points on this clone: Its antigen is as yet unknown. Since no conserved phenylalanine or tryptophan closes the CDR3, a read error is the likely cause.

Isolated RNA was reverse transcribed in full, so expressed TCRB transcripts were sequenced. Repertoires were generated with immunoSEQ multiplex PCR, while TCRdb's copy carries only in-frame clones and drops some. In the table there are about 16,000 clones, 45% to 65% of which are singletons. Every donor had blood drawn once into heparin, approximately 110 mL on average. Isolation of CD4+ naive, central memory, regulatory and stem cell-like memory cells was achieved by sorting via CD45RO/CCR7/CD25/CD127/CD95/CD27. V gave up 1 base and J gave up 2 bases, with 11 bases separating them. The CDR3 runs 15 residues. Germline CDR1 SGHRS, CDR2 YFSETQ. Overall study results and limits: Moderate but significant shortening of TCRB CDR3s was recorded in all four CD4+ subsets from Type 1 diabetes patients. Insertion counts at VDJ junctions were lower in type 1 diabetes patients, who also showed more deletions there.

Sequencing was performed on stem cell memory CD4+ T cells from blood. This TCR came from a woman aged 18-29 years in good health. The rearrangement links TRBV5-1 to TRBJ2-3; D call uncertain. Here the CDR3 reads CASSLTNTDTDTQYL. In DNA, the CDR3 is TGCGCCAGCAGCTTGACCAACACGGACACAGATACGCAGTATTTA.